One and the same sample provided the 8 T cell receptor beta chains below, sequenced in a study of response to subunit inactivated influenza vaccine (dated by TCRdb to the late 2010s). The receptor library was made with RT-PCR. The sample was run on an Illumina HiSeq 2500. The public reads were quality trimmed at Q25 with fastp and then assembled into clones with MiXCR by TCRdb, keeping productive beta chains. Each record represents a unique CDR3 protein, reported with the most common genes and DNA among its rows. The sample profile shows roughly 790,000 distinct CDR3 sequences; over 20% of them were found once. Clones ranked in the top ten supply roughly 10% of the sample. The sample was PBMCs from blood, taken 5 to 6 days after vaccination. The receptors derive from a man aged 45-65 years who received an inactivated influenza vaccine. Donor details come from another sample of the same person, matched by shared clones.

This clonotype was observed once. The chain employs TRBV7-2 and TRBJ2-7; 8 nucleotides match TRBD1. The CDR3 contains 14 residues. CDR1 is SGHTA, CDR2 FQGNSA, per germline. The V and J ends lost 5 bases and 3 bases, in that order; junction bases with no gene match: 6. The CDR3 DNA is TGTGCCAGCAGCAAACGAACAGGGGGCTACGAGCAGTACTTC. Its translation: CASSKRTGGYEQYF.

CDR3 sequence reads: CASSLPARKANVLTF. The CDR3 coding sequence is TGTGCCAGCAGCTTACCGGCGAGAAAGGCCAACGTCCTGACTTTC. This sequence joins TRBV5-4 and TRBJ2-6; D is undetermined. Trimming stripped 2 bases from V and 6 bases from J, with 12 bases between. This CDR3 is built from 15 residues. Germline CDR1 SGHNT, CDR2 YYREEE (reference sequence).

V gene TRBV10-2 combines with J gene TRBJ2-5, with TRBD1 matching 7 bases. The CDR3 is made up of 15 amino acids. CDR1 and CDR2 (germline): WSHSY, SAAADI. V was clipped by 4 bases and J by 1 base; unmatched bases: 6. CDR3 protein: CASSAADRTQETQYF. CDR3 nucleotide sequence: TGCGCCAGCAGTGCGGCGGACAGGACCCAAGAGACCCAGTACTTC.

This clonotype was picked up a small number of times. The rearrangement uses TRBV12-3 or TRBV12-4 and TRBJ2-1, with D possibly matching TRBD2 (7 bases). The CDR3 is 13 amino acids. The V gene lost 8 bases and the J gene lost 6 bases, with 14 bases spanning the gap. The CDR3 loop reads CASGGGGTNEQFF. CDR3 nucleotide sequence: TGTGCCAGCGGAGGGGGAGGGACCAATGAGCAGTTCTTC.

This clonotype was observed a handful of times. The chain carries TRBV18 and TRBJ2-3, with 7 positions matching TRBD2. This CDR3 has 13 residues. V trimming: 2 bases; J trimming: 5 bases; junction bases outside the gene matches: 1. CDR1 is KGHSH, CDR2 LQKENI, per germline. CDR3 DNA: TGTGCCAGCTCACCAACGGGGGGAGATACGCAGTATTTT. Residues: CASSPTGGDTQYF.

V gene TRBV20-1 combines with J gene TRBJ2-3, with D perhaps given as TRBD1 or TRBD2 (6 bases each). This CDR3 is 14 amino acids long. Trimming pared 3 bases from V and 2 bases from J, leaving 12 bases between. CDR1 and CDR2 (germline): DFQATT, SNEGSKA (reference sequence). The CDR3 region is CSARGGGFTDTQYF. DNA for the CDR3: TGCAGTGCTAGGGGGGGCGGCTTCACAGATACGCAGTATTTT.

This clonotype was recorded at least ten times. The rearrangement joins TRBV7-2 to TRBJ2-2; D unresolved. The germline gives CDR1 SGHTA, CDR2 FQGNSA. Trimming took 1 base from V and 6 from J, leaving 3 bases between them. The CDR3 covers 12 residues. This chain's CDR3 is CASSLESGELFF. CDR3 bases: TGTGCCAGCAGCTTAGAGTCCGGGGAGCTGTTTTTT.

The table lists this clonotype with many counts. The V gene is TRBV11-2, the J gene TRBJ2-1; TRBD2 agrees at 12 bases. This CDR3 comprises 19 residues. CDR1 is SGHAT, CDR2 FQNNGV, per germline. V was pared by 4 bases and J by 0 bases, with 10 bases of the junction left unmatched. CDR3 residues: CASSSTWTSGTDSYNEQFF. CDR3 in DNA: TGTGCCAGCAGCTCTACCTGGACTAGCGGGACCGACTCCTACAATGAGCAGTTCTTC.